The rows below give T cell receptor beta chains drawn from one sample of a study of blood T cell repertoires in COVID-19. Assay: immunoSEQ multiplex PCR; the TCRdb copy retains only in-frame clones and omits some. This sample carries 300,000 to 400,000 clones, around 87% of them seen once, and the ten largest clones take around 2.9%. Input material: peripheral blood. All receptors derive from a human donor in a cohort sampled during active COVID-19. The CDR3 runs from the conserved cysteine through the conserved F or W. The D gene is left open where the match is weak. Clone size is stated in some rows and not others, as once, few, many or a class when expanded.

cdr3_nt: TGTGCCAGCAGCCAAGCGATCCCGGGGACTAGCCCAGATACGCAGTATTTT
cdr3_aa: CASSQAIPGTSPDTQYF
d_call: TRBD2
clone_size: NA
j_call: TRBJ2-3
v_call: TRBV3-1/TRBV3-2

cdr3_nt: TGTGCCAGCAGTCGCGGACTAGCGGGAGAGGAGACCCAGTACTTC
cdr3_aa: CASSRGLAGEETQYF
d_call: TRBD2
clone_size: NA
j_call: TRBJ2-5
v_call: TRBV7-2

cdr3_nt: TGCGCCAGCAGCCAAGTCCTCGACAGCTATAAGCAGTACTTC
cdr3_aa: CASSQVLDSYKQYF
d_call: NA
clone_size: few
j_call: TRBJ2-7
v_call: TRBV4-1

cdr3_nt: TGTGCCAGTAGTATCGTCGGGACTAGCGGAAGCTACGAGCAGTACTTC
cdr3_aa: CASSIVGTSGSYEQYF
d_call: TRBD2
clone_size: NA
j_call: TRBJ2-7
v_call: TRBV19

cdr3_nt: TGTGCCAGCAGCTCTACAGGGAGTGGCGCCTACAATGAGCAGTTCTTC
cdr3_aa: CASSSTGSGAYNEQFF
d_call: NA
clone_size: NA
j_call: TRBJ2-1
v_call: TRBV7-6

cdr3_nt: TGCGCCAGCAGTGAGTCCCGGACGGGGAGCTCCTACGAGCAGTACTTC
cdr3_aa: CASSESRTGSSYEQYF
d_call: NA
clone_size: few
j_call: TRBJ2-7
v_call: TRBV10-1

cdr3_nt: TGTGCCAGTAGTCCATCGGGGAACGGGGAGCTGTTTTTT
cdr3_aa: CASSPSGNGELFF
d_call: NA
clone_size: NA
j_call: TRBJ2-2
v_call: TRBV19

cdr3_nt: TGTGCCAGCAGCTCCTCGGGCTACGAGCAGTACTTC
cdr3_aa: CASSSSGYEQYF
d_call: NA
clone_size: NA
j_call: TRBJ2-7
v_call: TRBV5-8

cdr3_nt: TGTGCCAGTAAGGGGGCCAGGGGCCGAAATCAGCCCCAGCATTTT
cdr3_aa: CASKGARGRNQPQHF
d_call: TRBD1
clone_size: NA
j_call: TRBJ1-5
v_call: TRBV19

cdr3_nt: TGTGCCATCAGTGAGTCGGTACAGGAAAGATCTGAAGCTTTCTTT
cdr3_aa: CAISESVQERSEAFF
d_call: NA
clone_size: NA
j_call: TRBJ1-1
v_call: TRBV10-3

cdr3_nt: TGTGCCAGCAGCCCCTCCGCCCGGACAGGGGGGGAGACCCAGTACTTC
cdr3_aa: CASSPSARTGGETQYF
d_call: TRBD1
clone_size: NA
j_call: TRBJ2-5
v_call: TRBV9

cdr3_nt: TGCAGCGTTTTGAGCTCTGGGGCCAACGTCCTGACTTTC
cdr3_aa: CSVLSSGANVLTF
d_call: NA
clone_size: few
j_call: TRBJ2-6
v_call: TRBV29-1

cdr3_nt: TGTGCCAGTAGTATCCAGGGGGCTGGTGACACTGAAGCTTTCTTT
cdr3_aa: CASSIQGAGDTEAFF
d_call: TRBD1
clone_size: NA
j_call: TRBJ1-1
v_call: TRBV19

cdr3_nt: TGTGCCAGCAGAGCGCTTGGGACAGGGACAACTAATGAAAAACTGTTTTTT
cdr3_aa: CASRALGTGTTNEKLFF
d_call: TRBD1
clone_size: once
j_call: TRBJ1-4
v_call: TRBV27

cdr3_nt: TGCGCCAGCAGCTTGGCTCAGGGGTACAATGAGCAGTTCTTC
cdr3_aa: CASSLAQGYNEQFF
d_call: NA
clone_size: NA
j_call: TRBJ2-1
v_call: TRBV5-1

cdr3_nt: TGTGCCAGCAGCTTATTTGGGGGGGAAGGCACCGGGGAGCTGTTTTTT
cdr3_aa: CASSLFGGEGTGELFF
d_call: TRBD2
clone_size: NA
j_call: TRBJ2-2
v_call: TRBV7-6

cdr3_nt: TGCGCCAGCAGCCAAGGACAGGGGGCTGGGGACGAGCAGTACTTC
cdr3_aa: CASSQGQGAGDEQYF
d_call: TRBD1
clone_size: NA
j_call: TRBJ2-7
v_call: TRBV4-1

cdr3_nt: TGCGCCAGCAGCCTCGATCGACTAGCGGGGGAAAAAGAGACCCAGTACTTC
cdr3_aa: CASSLDRLAGEKETQYF
d_call: TRBD2
clone_size: once
j_call: TRBJ2-5
v_call: TRBV5-1

cdr3_nt: TGTGCCAGTAGGTCAGGCTATGGCTACACCTTC
cdr3_aa: CASRSGYGYTF
d_call: NA
clone_size: NA
j_call: TRBJ1-2
v_call: TRBV19

cdr3_nt: TGTGCCAGCAGCCTACAGGGCGCAGATACGCAGTATTTT
cdr3_aa: CASSLQGADTQYF
d_call: NA
clone_size: NA
j_call: TRBJ2-3
v_call: TRBV12-3/TRBV12-4

cdr3_nt: TGTGCCAGCACGGGGAACACTGAAGCTTTCTTT
cdr3_aa: CASTGNTEAFF
d_call: NA
clone_size: NA
j_call: TRBJ1-1
v_call: TRBV6-6

cdr3_nt: TGTGCCAGCAGCTTAGGTCCGGGACTTACCCTCTCTGGAAACACCATATATTTT
cdr3_aa: CASSLGPGLTLSGNTIYF
d_call: NA
clone_size: NA
j_call: TRBJ1-3
v_call: TRBV7-9

cdr3_nt: TGTGCCAGCAGCGTAGGGGGGAGGGCTAGCGGACGCACAGATACGCAGTATTTT
cdr3_aa: CASSVGGRASGRTDTQYF
d_call: TRBD2
clone_size: NA
j_call: TRBJ2-3
v_call: TRBV9

cdr3_nt: TGTGCCAGCAGCTTATCGATTAGCGGGACAATAGATACGCAGTATTTT
cdr3_aa: CASSLSISGTIDTQYF
d_call: TRBD2
clone_size: NA
j_call: TRBJ2-3
v_call: TRBV7-3

cdr3_nt: TGTGCCACCCAGGGGCCAGTTAGCACTGAAGCTTTCTTT
cdr3_aa: CATQGPVSTEAFF
d_call: NA
clone_size: NA
j_call: TRBJ1-1
v_call: TRBV24-1

cdr3_nt: TGTGCCAGCAGCCCGGGTGGCGGGGATCAGCCCCAGCATTTT
cdr3_aa: CASSPGGGDQPQHF
d_call: NA
clone_size: once
j_call: TRBJ1-5
v_call: TRBV14

cdr3_nt: TGTGCCAGCAAATTCTTGGGACTCCAGAACACCGGGGAGCTGTTTTTT
cdr3_aa: CASKFLGLQNTGELFF
d_call: NA
clone_size: NA
j_call: TRBJ2-2
v_call: TRBV27

cdr3_nt: TGTGCCAGCAAAGACAGTAGCAATCAGCCCCAGCATTTT
cdr3_aa: CASKDSSNQPQHF
d_call: NA
clone_size: few
j_call: TRBJ1-5
v_call: TRBV2

cdr3_nt: TGTGCCAGCAGTTTAATGAGGCAGGGTGGCTACACCTTC
cdr3_aa: CASSLMRQGGYTF
d_call: NA
clone_size: once
j_call: TRBJ1-2
v_call: TRBV28

cdr3_nt: TGTGCCAGCAGCCAAGGGGTAATACCGGAGCACTTC
cdr3_aa: CASSQGVIPEHF
d_call: NA
clone_size: NA
j_call: TRBJ2-5
v_call: TRBV3-1/TRBV3-2

cdr3_nt: TGTGCCAGCAGCGCAGGACAGGTGTACAATGAGCAGTTCTTC
cdr3_aa: CASSAGQVYNEQFF
d_call: TRBD1
clone_size: NA
j_call: TRBJ2-1
v_call: TRBV9

cdr3_nt: TGTGCCAGCAGCTTGGGTGCAGGACAGCCCACTGAAGCTTTCTTT
cdr3_aa: CASSLGAGQPTEAFF
d_call: NA
clone_size: NA
j_call: TRBJ1-1
v_call: TRBV7-9

cdr3_nt: TGTGCCAGCAGCGACGCCAGGGGGCTGGAGACCCAGTACTTC
cdr3_aa: CASSDARGLETQYF
d_call: TRBD1
clone_size: NA
j_call: TRBJ2-5
v_call: TRBV5-6

cdr3_nt: TGTGCCGCAGCTCCGGGACTAGGAGGTGATACGCAGTATTTT
cdr3_aa: CAAAPGLGGDTQYF
d_call: TRBD2
clone_size: NA
j_call: TRBJ2-3
v_call: TRBV10-3

cdr3_nt: TGCGCCAGCAGCCAAGCGATTTGGACGGGGGGCTACACCTTC
cdr3_aa: CASSQAIWTGGYTF
d_call: NA
clone_size: NA
j_call: TRBJ1-2
v_call: TRBV4-1

cdr3_nt: TGTGCCAGCAGCCCCGGGGGGTGGGATGAGCAGTTCTTC
cdr3_aa: CASSPGGWDEQFF
d_call: TRBD2
clone_size: NA
j_call: TRBJ2-1
v_call: TRBV9

cdr3_nt: TGCGCCAGCAGCTTTGAGGTCGACAACTATGGCTACACCTTC
cdr3_aa: CASSFEVDNYGYTF
d_call: NA
clone_size: NA
j_call: TRBJ1-2
v_call: TRBV5-1

cdr3_nt: TGTGCCAGCAGCCTAAGAGGGCGTCGCTCTGGAAACACCATATATTTT
cdr3_aa: CASSLRGRRSGNTIYF
d_call: NA
clone_size: NA
j_call: TRBJ1-3
v_call: TRBV3-1/TRBV3-2

cdr3_nt: TGTGCCAGCAGCTTAACAGGGAGGGAGGATCAGCCCCAGCATTTT
cdr3_aa: CASSLTGREDQPQHF
d_call: NA
clone_size: few
j_call: TRBJ1-5
v_call: TRBV11-2

cdr3_nt: TGCGCCAGCAGCCGCGATCCATTACGAGGCGGCAATCAGCCCCAGCATTTT
cdr3_aa: CASSRDPLRGGNQPQHF
d_call: NA
clone_size: NA
j_call: TRBJ1-5
v_call: TRBV5-1

cdr3_nt: NA
cdr3_aa: CASSPFGPGGYTDTQYF
d_call: NA
clone_size: NA
j_call: TRBJ2-3
v_call: TRBV3-1/TRBV3-2

cdr3_nt: TGTGCCAGCAGCCTCGAGGTCTATGGCTACACCTTC
cdr3_aa: CASSLEVYGYTF
d_call: NA
clone_size: NA
j_call: TRBJ1-2
v_call: TRBV12-3/TRBV12-4